One and the same sample provided the 10 T cell receptor beta chains below, sequenced in a study of blood T cell repertoires in COVID-19 (TCRdb year 2020). The method behind the library was the immunoSEQ multiplex PCR assay. TCRdb holds this immuneACCESS table with in-frame rearrangements only. Some clones are missing; in checked studies, unresolved V genes explain under half, and the rest has no known cause. This sample is represented by over 55,000 clones; about 90% of them were singletons. The leading ten clones occupy 7.5% to 9.5% of the sample. The material sequenced was peripheral blood. These receptors were collected from a human donor in a cohort sampled during active COVID-19.

V is TRBV7-3 and J is TRBJ2-2; D is possibly TRBD2 (5 bases). Trimming took off 0 bases at V and 1 base at J, with 12 bases between the two ends. Germline assignment: CDR1 SGHTA and CDR2 FQGTGA. There are 17 residues in the CDR3. The CDR3 nucleotides read TGTGCCAGCAGCTTAACGTCTCCAGGACTGAACACCGGGGAGCTGTTTTTT. Its translation is CASSLTSPGLNTGELFF.

CDR3 sequence reads: CASSDQSYGYTF. CDR3 DNA sequence: TGTGCCAGCAGTGATCAATCCTATGGCTACACCTTC. The gene calls are TRBV2 and TRBJ1-2; D remains unclear. The V gene's germline CDR1 is SNHLY and CDR2 FYNNEI. V lost 3 bases to trimming and J lost 4 bases, with 6 bases between them. The CDR3 runs 12 residues.

The J gene is TRBJ2-3, the V gene TRBV12-3 or TRBV12-4; D uncertain. V lost 3 bases to trimming and J lost 6 bases, with 4 bases between them. The CDR3 spans 11 residues. The CDR3 coding sequence is TGTGCCAGCAGTTTCCGTGATACGCAGTATTTT. It specifies CASSFRDTQYF.

This chain joins TRBV5-1 and TRBJ1-3; 7 bases map to TRBD1. The V segment lost 0 bases and the J segment 1 base; nucleotides outside the gene matches: 4. CDR1 and CDR2 (germline): SGHRS, YFSETQ. This CDR3 has 16 residues. This chain's CDR3 is CASSLGGRGSGNTIYF. DNA of the CDR3: TGCGCCAGCAGCTTGGGTGGCAGGGGGTCTGGAAACACCATATATTTT.

The J gene is TRBJ1-1, the V gene TRBV11-2; tentatively, D is TRBD1 (5 bases). Trimming pared 5 bases from V and 4 bases from J, leaving 11 bases between. CDR1 is SGHAT and CDR2 is FQNNGV in the germline V gene. CDR3 length: 13 residues. Written as DNA, the CDR3 is TGTGCCAGCAGCGCGGGACCCCTCACTGAAGCTTTCTTT. This gives the protein CASSAGPLTEAFF.

This chain connects TRBV18 to TRBJ1-4; possibly TRBD1 for D (5 bases). There are 14 residues in the CDR3. V lost 7 bases and J lost 2, with 11 bases in between. CDR1 is KGHSH, CDR2 LQKENI, per germline. CDR3 residues: CASFTGTTNEKLFF. In DNA form, the CDR3 reads TGTGCCAGCTTTACGGGGACTACTAATGAAAAACTGTTTTTT.

V usage is TRBV15 and J usage is TRBJ1-2; TRBD1 is a possible D gene (5 bases). The CDR3 length is 15 residues. The V end was cut by 0 bases, the J end by 5 bases, with 13 bases between. Germline CDR1 and CDR2: LNHNV and YYDKDF (reference sequence). The CDR3 sequence is CATSRDGGGIYGYTF. The CDR3, as DNA: TGTGCCACCAGCAGAGATGGGGGGGGGATATATGGCTACACCTTC. Together with reference TRBV15 and TRBJ1-2, the CDR3 gives the full variable domain: DAMVIQNPRYQVTQFGKPVTLSCSQTLNHNVMYWYQQKSSQAPKLLFHYYDKDFNNEADTPDNFQSRRPNTSFCFLDIRSPGLGDTAMYLCATSRDGGGIYGYTFGSGTRLTVV.

The chain is built from TRBV4-1 and TRBJ1-2, with unresolved D. The germline gives CDR1 MGHRA, CDR2 YSYEKL. Between the trimmed V and J ends, which lost 5 bases and 2 bases, there was a span of 9 bases. The CDR3 is 13 amino acids. CDR3 coding DNA: TGCGCCAGCAGCAATGAGGGAAACTATGGCTACACCTTC. It codes for CASSNEGNYGYTF.

The chain uses TRBV13 and TRBJ1-4, with a weak D call TRBD1 (6 bases). This CDR3 spans 16 amino acids. Germline V gene data show CDR1 as PRHDT and CDR2 as FYEKMQ (reference sequence). V lost 5 bases and J lost 3, with 16 bases in between. The CDR3 spells CASSHTGGAANEKLFF. The CDR3 coding sequence is TGTGCCAGCAGCCACACTGGGGGGGCGGCTAATGAAAAACTGTTTTTT.

This chain uses TRBV11-2 with TRBJ1-2; D is undetermined. The germline V gene encodes CDR1 SGHAT and CDR2 FQNNGV. The CDR3 covers 14 residues. The V end was cut by 3 bases, the J end by 12 bases, with 20 bases between. The CDR3 coding sequence is TGTGCCAGCAGCTTTACACTATTCCCTTATGAAGACACCTTC. Its protein is CASSFTLFPYEDTF.